The 2 T cell receptor beta chains presented below share a single source sample, sequenced in a study of T cell responses to AZD1222 COVID-19 vaccine. Profiling relied on immunoSEQ multiplex PCR, and the TCRdb table lists in-frame clones only, not all of them. The sample carries more than 85,000 clones, more than 70% recorded once. The source was peripheral blood, collected on day 0 of AZD1222 vaccination. These receptors were collected from an adult in good health.

The chain employs TRBV9 and TRBJ2-5; 11 bases agree with TRBD2. CDR1 is SGDLS, CDR2 YYNGEE, per germline. The CDR3 spans 15 residues. Trimming removed 0 bases from V and 4 bases from J; junction bases left unmatched: 2. The CDR3 is CASSVVGLAGETQYF. The DNA for the CDR3 is TGTGCCAGCAGCGTAGTCGGACTAGCGGGAGAGACCCAGTACTTC.

This clone is a singleton in its sample. The rearrangement joins TRBV20-1 to TRBJ2-7, with D possibly being TRBD1 or TRBD2 (5 bases each). There are 11 residues in the CDR3. V gave up 6 bases and J gave up 2 bases, with 8 bases separating them. In germline, CDR1 is DFQATT, CDR2 SNEGSKA (reference sequence). The DNA of the CDR3 is TGCAGTGCCCAGGGACCCTACGAGCAGTACGTC. It is translated as CSAQGPYEQYV.